These T cell receptor beta chains were read from a single sample in a study of blood T cell repertoires in COVID-19. Sequencing used immunoSEQ multiplex PCR; TCRdb keeps in-frame clones, though not all of them. The sample records 250,000 or so clones, 82% being singletons. Material: peripheral blood. The origin of the receptors is a woman between 18 and 30 years old with acute or convalescent COVID-19. Each CDR3 is given with its conserved first and last residue. A D gene is named only where the DNA matches it firmly. A row's size may be missing; if present it is once, few, many or a size class.

>.|TRBJ2-7|.|TRBV5-1
TGCGCCAGCAGCTCGTCGGACAGTGGGTTCGGCGAGCAGTACTTC
CASSSSDSGFGEQYF
>TRBD1|TRBJ2-7|.|TRBV10-3
TGTGCCACCCGAGGGACAGGGGACGAGCAGTACTTC
CATRGTGDEQYF
>.|TRBJ1-4|.|TRBV27
TGTGCCAGCAGTAGACCAGGGTTGAATGAAAAACTGTTTTTT
CASSRPGLNEKLFF
>.|TRBJ1-2|once|TRBV9
TGTGCCAGCAGCGTAGGGCAGGGCGATGGCTACACCTTC
CASSVGQGDGYTF
>.|TRBJ2-1|.|TRBV7-3
TGTGCCAGCAGTCGGGCAGGGAACAATGAGCAGTTCTTC
CASSRAGNNEQFF
>TRBD2|TRBJ2-1|.|TRBV7-2
TGTGCCAGCAGCTTAGCGGGACTAGCGCGCAATGAGCAGTTCTTC
CASSLAGLARNEQFF
>.|TRBJ1-5|.|TRBV19
TGTGCCAGTAGTATAGGGGGGGGATCGCTTCAGCCCCAGCATTTT
CASSIGGGSLQPQHF
>.|TRBJ1-6|few|TRBV30
TGTGCCTGGAGTGGTCAATTCACCCTCCACTTT
CAWSGQFTLHF
>.|TRBJ1-4|few|TRBV9
TGTGCCAGCAGCGTAGATGGTGGGCAGGGAGGTCGCGGAAAACTGTTTTTT
CASSVDGGQGGRGKLFF
>TRBD1|TRBJ2-5|.|TRBV4-3
TGCGCCAGCAGCCAAGGCCCTCACAGGGGAGAGACCCAGTACTTC
CASSQGPHRGETQYF
>.|TRBJ2-1|.|TRBV10-3
TGTGCCATCAGTGATTGGGGGGACAGCTCCTACAATGAGCAGTTCTTC
CAISDWGDSSYNEQFF
>.|TRBJ1-3|.|TRBV6-6
TGTGCCAGCGGGCTCTCTGGAAACACCATATATTTT
CASGLSGNTIYF
>.|TRBJ2-3|.|TRBV30
TGTGCCTGGAGTGAAGACAGAGTTTTCACAGATACGCAGTATTTT
CAWSEDRVFTDTQYF
>.|TRBJ1-4|once|TRBV7-2
TGTGCCAGCAGCTTAGCGCCCCCAGCAACTAATGAAAAACTGTTTTTT
CASSLAPPATNEKLFF
>TRBD1|TRBJ2-2|.|TRBV10-1
TGCGCCAGCAGAGGCAACAGGGGGAACACCGGGGAGCTGTTTTTT
CASRGNRGNTGELFF
>.|TRBJ2-1|.|TRBV30
TGTGCCTGGAGTGGAGGATGGGGCGGGGACAATGAGCAGTTCTTC
CAWSGGWGGDNEQFF
>TRBD2|TRBJ2-1|many|TRBV30
TGTGCCTGGAGATTCGGAGCGGGAGTCGAGCAGTTCTTC
CAWRFGAGVEQFF
>.|TRBJ1-2|.|TRBV19
TGTGCCAGTAGCCGCAGACAGGACTATGGCTACACCTTC
CASSRRQDYGYTF
>.|TRBJ2-7|few|TRBV7-8
TGTGCCAGCAGCTTAGGCAGGAGGGAATCCTACGAGCAGTACTTC
CASSLGRRESYEQYF
>.|TRBJ1-5|many|TRBV28
TGTGCCAGCAGTTTCGCTCCCGGGCTCGGAGGAATTAGTCAGCCCCAGCATTTT
CASSFAPGLGGISQPQHF
>.|TRBJ1-3|.|TRBV18
TGTGCCAGCTCACCTCGACAGGCCGACTCTGGAAACACCATATATTTT
CASSPRQADSGNTIYF
>.|TRBJ2-5|.|TRBV9
TGTGCCAGCAGCGTAGGCGGGGCAGAGACCCAGTACTTC
CASSVGGAETQYF